Each of the 27 T cell receptor beta chains below was sequenced from the same sample in a study of tumor-infiltrating lymphocytes in localized non-small cell lung cancer. The assay was immunoSEQ multiplex PCR, and TCRdb's table has in-frame clones only and misses some. This repertoire shows around 25,000 clones, approximately 73% found once; its top ten account for about 6.5%. Sequencing input: lung tumor tissue. These receptors were taken from a human donor with non-small cell lung cancer.

Of note for this clone: Sequence at one end of the junction differs from germline and may be a read error. Distinct nucleotide sequences in the sample also encode this CDR3. The rearrangement joins TRBV15 to TRBJ1-6, with D uncertain. The CDR3 is 15 amino acids. The germline gives CDR1 LNHNV, CDR2 YYDKDF (reference sequence). CDR3 sequence (DNA): TGTGCCACCAGCAGAGATTTGACCTGGGATTCACCCCTCCATTTT. Translating it yields CATSRDLTWDSPLHF.

This chain joins TRBV4-2 and TRBJ2-4; 10 positions agree with TRBD1. The CDR3 loop spans 17 amino acids. Germline V gene sequence: CDR1 LGHNA, CDR2 YNFKEQ. V was pared by 8 bases and J by 1 base, with 11 bases of the junction left unmatched. Here the CDR3 reads CASDLGGTGDAKNIQYF. CDR3 sequence (DNA): TGTGCCAGCGATCTAGGCGGGACAGGGGATGCCAAAAACATTCAGTACTTC.

The rearrangement uses TRBV4-3 and TRBJ1-6; D gene uncertain. The CDR3 totals 15 residues. V was shortened by 0 bases and J by 6 bases, with 9 bases between the two germline ends. From germline, CDR1 is LGHNA and CDR2 YSLEER. CDR3 amino acids: CASSQDSRGNSPLHF. As DNA, the CDR3 is TGCGCCAGCAGCCAAGATTCCCGGGGTAATTCACCCCTCCACTTT.

This chain's CDR3 is CASSAYTIDSYEQYF. The CDR3 coding sequence is TGTGCCAGCAGTGCCTACACGATCGACTCCTACGAGCAGTACTTC. J is TRBJ2-7 and V is TRBV27, with D hard to call. Germline CDR1 is MNHEY and CDR2 is SMNVEV (reference sequence). This CDR3 is 15 amino acids long. V lost 5 bases and J 0 bases, leaving 14 bases between the germline ends.

The chain has TRBV18 and TRBJ1-1; D is ambiguous. Trimming left V 3 bases short and J 1 base short, with 6 bases between. The CDR3 has 13 residues. CDR1 and CDR2 from the germline V gene are KGHSH and LQKENI. The DNA for the CDR3 is TGTGCCAGCTCACCGGAGGGGAACACTGAAGCTTTCTTT. Its protein is CASSPEGNTEAFF.

V gene TRBV4-1 combines with J gene TRBJ2-7; TRBD1 matches 7 bases. J was trimmed by 7 bases and V by 0 bases; bases with no gene match: 6. Germline loops: CDR1 MGHRA, CDR2 YSYEKL. The CDR3 totals 14 residues. The CDR3 loop is CASSQDWAGGEQYF. CDR3 nucleotide sequence: TGCGCCAGCAGCCAAGACTGGGCAGGGGGAGAGCAGTACTTC.

This chain uses TRBV29-1 with TRBJ2-5, with TRBD1 matching over 7 bases. The CDR3 is 13 residues long. Germline V CDR1 and CDR2: SQVTM, ANQGSEA. V lost 5 bases to trimming and J lost 8 bases; unmatched junction nucleotides: 11. The CDR3 region is CSVLDDRGGTQYF. CDR3 DNA sequence: TGCAGCGTTCTTGATGACAGAGGGGGCACCCAGTACTTC. Full variable domain (remainder filled in from reference TRBV29-1 and TRBJ2-5): SAVISQKPSRDICQRGTSLTIQCQVDSQVTMMFWYRQQPGQSLTLIATANQGSEATYESGFVIDKFPISRPNLTFSTLTVSNMSPEDSSIYLCSVLDDRGGTQYFGPGTRLLVL.

The chain couples TRBV6-1 to TRBJ2-1, with TRBD1 identical over 8 bases. Germline-derived CDR1 and CDR2 are MNHNS and SASEGT. The CDR3 is 15 amino acids. Germline trimming cut 7 bases from V and 2 bases from J; bases unmatched to any gene: 7. DNA for the CDR3: TGTGCCAGCACCCCGGACAGGGTTACCTACAATGAGCAGTTCTTC. Translated, it gives CASTPDRVTYNEQFF.

The V call is TRBV23-1, the J call TRBJ1-1, with D uncertain. TRBV23-1 is an open reading frame whose function is uncertain. The ends were cut back, 3 bases at V and 0 bases at J, with 5 bases in the middle. The CDR3 contains 13 residues. The DNA of the CDR3 is TGCGCCAGCAGTCAGGCGATGAACACTGAAGCTTTCTTT. Its translation is CASSQAMNTEAFF.

The chain employs TRBV18 and TRBJ1-1, with D uncertain. The CDR3 loop spans 14 amino acids. Germline lookup yields CDR1 KGHSH and CDR2 LQKENI. V was shortened by 0 bases and J by 1 base, with 6 bases between the two germline ends. CDR3 region: CASSPPRANTEAFF. The CDR3 DNA reads TGTGCCAGCTCACCACCGAGAGCGAACACTGAAGCTTTCTTT. The entire variable domain, with the rest obtained from reference TRBV18 and TRBJ1-1, is as follows: NAGVMQNPRHLVRRRGQEARLRCSPMKGHSHVYWYRQLPEEGLKFMVYLQKENIIDESGMPKERFSAEFPKEGPSILRIQQVVRGDSAAYFCASSPPRANTEAFFGQGTRLTVV.

There are a few counts of this clone. This CDR3 is also generated by other DNA sequences in the sample. V is TRBV2 and J is TRBJ2-7, with D unresolved. The CDR3 is made up of 11 amino acids. With 4 bases removed from V and 4 bases from J, the gap between germline ends came to 5 bases. Germline V gene data show CDR1 as SNHLY and CDR2 as FYNNEI. CDR3 amino acids: CASSAGYEQYF. CDR3 nucleotide sequence: TGTGCCAGCAGTGCCGGATACGAGCAGTACTTC.

The J gene is TRBJ2-3, the V gene TRBV10-1, with D perhaps being TRBD1 or TRBD2 (5 bases each). This CDR3 region has 16 residues. Looked up from germline, CDR1 is WNHNN and CDR2 is SYGVQD (reference sequence). Between the trimmed V and J ends, which lost 4 bases and 4 bases, there was a span of 18 bases. The CDR3 coding sequence is TGCGCCAGCAGTGGCCGAGGTGGGGGAAATTCAGATACGCAGTATTTT. Translated: CASSGRGGGNSDTQYF.

J is TRBJ2-5 and V is TRBV2; 9 positions agree with TRBD2. Trimming took 5 bases from V and 5 from J; bases not matched to a gene: 9. The germline V gene encodes CDR1 SNHLY and CDR2 FYNNEI. This CDR3 has 15 amino acids. CDR3 amino acids: CASSNPAGGQETQYF. In DNA, the CDR3 is TGTGCCAGCAGTAACCCCGCGGGGGGGCAGGAGACCCAGTACTTC.

This rearrangement joins TRBV7-2 to TRBJ1-5; 9 bases are a match to TRBD1. The germline CDR1 and CDR2 sequences are SGHTA and FQGNSA. The CDR3 has 15 residues. V lost 5 bases and J lost 6; bases outside the gene matches: 8. The DNA of the CDR3 is TGTGCCAGCAGCCTGGAACAGGGGGCCGGTCAGCCCCAGCATTTT. Encoded protein: CASSLEQGAGQPQHF. The whole variable domain, filled in from reference TRBV7-2 and TRBJ1-5, reads GAGVSQSPSNKVTEKGKDVELRCDPISGHTALYWYRQSLGQGLEFLIYFQGNSAPDKSGLPSDRFSAERTGGSVSTLTIQRTQQEDSAVYLCASSLEQGAGQPQHFGDGTRLSIL.

The J gene is TRBJ2-3, the V gene TRBV9, with 16 bases identical to TRBD2. CDR3 length equals 20 residues. V trimming: 1 base; J trimming: 7 bases; junction bases outside the gene matches: 15. Germline V gene sequence: CDR1 SGDLS, CDR2 YYNGEE. CDR3 nucleotides: TGTGCCAGCAGCGTAACGGGGACTAGCGGGGGGGAAGCGCTTGGAAATACGCAGTATTTT. As protein: CASSVTGTSGGEALGNTQYF.

This chain connects TRBV5-5 to TRBJ2-1; tentative D call: TRBD1 (5 bases). This CDR3 comprises 15 residues. V was trimmed by 1 base and J by 0 bases, leaving 8 bases between them. Germline V gene lookup returns CDR1 SGHKS and CDR2 YYEKEE (reference sequence). CDR3 region: CASSLWGFSYNEQFF. In DNA, the CDR3 is TGTGCCAGCAGCTTGTGGGGCTTCTCCTACAATGAGCAGTTCTTC.

The DNA for the CDR3 is TGTGCCATCAGTGATAACGATTCGAATGAGCAGTTCTTC. It encodes CAISDNDSNEQFF. The chain couples TRBV10-3 to TRBJ2-1; D gene unclear. The length of the CDR3 is 13 residues. Trimming shortened V by 3 bases and J by 7 bases, and 10 bases separated the two germline ends. CDR1 is ENHRY and CDR2 is SYGVKD in the germline V gene.

In its sample, this clone was seen once. CDR3 in amino acids: CASTLLAGGQETQYF. In DNA form, the CDR3 reads TGTGCCAGCACCTTATTAGCGGGGGGCCAAGAGACCCAGTACTTC. The chain combines TRBV6-6 with TRBJ2-5, with 10 bases that match TRBD2. J was trimmed by 1 base and V by 7 bases; bases with no gene match: 6. CDR1 and CDR2 (germline): MNHNY, SVGAGI (reference sequence). The CDR3 spans 15 residues.

The rearrangement links TRBV29-1 to TRBJ2-1, with 13 bases fitting TRBD2. Trimming at V came to 6 bases and at J to 8 bases, leaving 7 bases not matched to a gene. Germline-derived CDR1 and CDR2 are SQVTM and ANQGSEA. There are 14 residues in the CDR3. CDR3 sequence (DNA): TGCAGCGTCCAACTAGCGGGAGGGCCTTATGAGCAGTTCTTC. Translating gives CSVQLAGGPYEQFF.

The chain is built from TRBV4-1 and TRBJ2-3; D not certain. V lost 2 bases to trimming and J lost 3 bases, with 6 bases between them. Germline CDR1 and CDR2: MGHRA and YSYEKL. The CDR3 sequence is 13 residues long. The CDR3 region is CASSQRITDTQYF. The CDR3 DNA follows: TGCGCCAGCAGCCAACGAATTACAGATACGCAGTATTTT.

This clone was counted a single time. The gene calls are TRBV29-1 and TRBJ2-3, with 13 bases matching TRBD2. Per the germline V gene, CDR1 is SQVTM and CDR2 is ANQGSEA. Trimming removed 3 bases from V and 7 bases from J; junction bases left unmatched: 10. This CDR3 has 16 residues. CDR3 protein: CSVDRGTSGTLNTQYF. The CDR3, as DNA: TGCAGCGTTGACCGAGGGACTAGCGGGACCCTCAATACGCAGTATTTT.

The rearrangement links TRBV12-5 to TRBJ2-1; TRBD2 might be the D (5 bases). The CDR3 is made up of 11 amino acids. V lost 3 bases to trimming and J lost 9 bases, with 6 bases between them. Germline CDR1 LGHNT, CDR2 FRNRAP. CDR3 sequence reads: CASGFRGEQFF. DNA for the CDR3: TGTGCTAGTGGTTTTCGGGGTGAGCAGTTCTTC. The full variable domain, completed using reference TRBV12-5 and TRBJ2-1, is DARVTQTPRHKVTEMGQEVTMRCQPILGHNTVFWYRQTMMQGLELLAYFRNRAPLDDSGMPKDRFSAEMPDATLATLKIQPSEPRDSAVYFCASGFRGEQFFGPGTRLTVL.

V and J are TRBV7-2 and TRBJ2-3; 9 bases fit TRBD1. CDR1 and CDR2 from the germline V gene are SGHTA and FQGNSA. The CDR3 extends over 16 amino acids. Trimming at V came to 2 bases and at J to 4 bases, leaving 7 bases not matched to a gene. CDR3 DNA: TGTGCCAGCAGCTTAAAGCTGGGACAGGGTTCAGATACGCAGTATTTT. Its translation is CASSLKLGQGSDTQYF.

The chain joins TRBV12-1 to TRBJ1-1; TRBD1 was called by the table and not checked on the DNA. TRBV12-1 is labeled a pseudogene. The CDR3 is 17 residues long. CDR3 amino acids: CASSYYTLRTGGTEAFF. The CDR3, as DNA: TGTGCCAGCAGCTACTACACTCTTCGGACAGGGGGCACTGAAGCTTTCTTT.

This chain connects TRBV27 to TRBJ1-4, with D unresolved. From germline, CDR1 is MNHEY and CDR2 SMNVEV (reference sequence). This CDR3 has 13 amino acids. The V end was cut by 6 bases, the J end by 3 bases, with 8 bases between. CDR3 DNA sequence: TGTGCCAGCAGATGGGCGCCTAATGAAAAACTGTTTTTT. Protein product: CASRWAPNEKLFF. Looking up the rest from reference TRBV27 and TRBJ1-4 gives the full variable domain: EAQVTQNPRYLITVTGKKLTVTCSQNMNHEYMSWYRQDPGLGLRQIYYSMNVEVTDKGDVPEGYKVSRKEKRNFPLILESPSPNQTSLYFCASRWAPNEKLFFGSGTQLSVL.

This clone was seen only a few times. The chain couples TRBV5-1 to TRBJ2-4; tentative D call: TRBD1 (5 bases). CDR3 length equals 15 residues. With 4 bases removed from V and 0 bases from J, the gap between germline ends came to 11 bases. Germline CDR1 reads SGHRS; CDR2 reads YFSETQ. The chain's CDR3 is CASSGATAAKNIQYF. For the CDR3, the DNA is TGCGCCAGCAGCGGGGCCACAGCAGCCAAAAACATTCAGTACTTC.

The chain is built from TRBV7-2 and TRBJ2-7, with D tentatively TRBD1 (7 bases). The V end lost 1 base, the J end lost 4 bases, and 14 bases lay between the germline ends. Germline V gene sequence: CDR1 SGHTA, CDR2 FQGNSA. The CDR3 runs 15 residues. CDR3 sequence (DNA): TGTGCCAGCAGCTTAGACGGAGGGGGCTTGTACGAGCAGTACTTC. Its translation is CASSLDGGGLYEQYF.